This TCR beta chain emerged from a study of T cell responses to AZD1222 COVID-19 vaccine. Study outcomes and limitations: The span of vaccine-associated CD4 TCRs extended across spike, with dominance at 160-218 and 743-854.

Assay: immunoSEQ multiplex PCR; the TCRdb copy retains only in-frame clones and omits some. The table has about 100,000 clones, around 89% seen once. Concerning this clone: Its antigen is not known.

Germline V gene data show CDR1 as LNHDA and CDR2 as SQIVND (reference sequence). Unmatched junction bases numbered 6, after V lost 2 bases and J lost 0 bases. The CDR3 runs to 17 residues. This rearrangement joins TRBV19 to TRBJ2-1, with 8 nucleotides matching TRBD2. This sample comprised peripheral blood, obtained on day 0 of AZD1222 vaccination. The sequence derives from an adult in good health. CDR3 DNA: TGTGCCAGTAGTATACTCCCGGGGGGGGGCTCCTACAATGAGCAGTTCTTC. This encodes CASSILPGGGSYNEQFF.